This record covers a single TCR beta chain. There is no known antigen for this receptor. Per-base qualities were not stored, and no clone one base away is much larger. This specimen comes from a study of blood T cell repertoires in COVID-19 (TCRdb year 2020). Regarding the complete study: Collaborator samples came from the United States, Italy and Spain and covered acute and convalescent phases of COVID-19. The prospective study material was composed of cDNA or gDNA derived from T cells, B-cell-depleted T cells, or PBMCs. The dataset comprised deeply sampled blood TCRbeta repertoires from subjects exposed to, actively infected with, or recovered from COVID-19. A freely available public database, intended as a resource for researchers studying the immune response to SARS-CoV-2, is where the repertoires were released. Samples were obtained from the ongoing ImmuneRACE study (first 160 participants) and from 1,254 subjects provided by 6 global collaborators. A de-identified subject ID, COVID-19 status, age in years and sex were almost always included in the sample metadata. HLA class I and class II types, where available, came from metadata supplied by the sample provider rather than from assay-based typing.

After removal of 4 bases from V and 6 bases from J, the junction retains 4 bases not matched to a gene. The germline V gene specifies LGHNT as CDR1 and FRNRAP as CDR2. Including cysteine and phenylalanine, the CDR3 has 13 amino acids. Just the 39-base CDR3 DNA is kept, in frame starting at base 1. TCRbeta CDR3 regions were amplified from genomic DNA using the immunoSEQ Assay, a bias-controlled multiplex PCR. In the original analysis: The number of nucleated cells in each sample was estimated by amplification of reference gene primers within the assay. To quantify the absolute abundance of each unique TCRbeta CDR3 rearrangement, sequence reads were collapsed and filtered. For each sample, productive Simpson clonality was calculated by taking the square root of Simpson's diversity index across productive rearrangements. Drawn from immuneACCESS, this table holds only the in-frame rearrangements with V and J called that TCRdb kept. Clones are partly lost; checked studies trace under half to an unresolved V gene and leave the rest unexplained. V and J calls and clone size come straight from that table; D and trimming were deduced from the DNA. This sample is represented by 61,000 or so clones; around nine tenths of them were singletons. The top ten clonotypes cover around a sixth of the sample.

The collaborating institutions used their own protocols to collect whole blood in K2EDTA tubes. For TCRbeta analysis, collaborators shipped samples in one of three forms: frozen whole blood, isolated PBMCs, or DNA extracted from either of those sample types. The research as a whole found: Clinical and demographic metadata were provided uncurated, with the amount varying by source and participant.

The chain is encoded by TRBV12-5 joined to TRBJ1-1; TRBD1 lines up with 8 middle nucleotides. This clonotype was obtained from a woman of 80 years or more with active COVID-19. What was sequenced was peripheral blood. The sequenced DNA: TGTGCTAGTGGTTCCACAGGGGGTTCTGAAGCTTTCTTT. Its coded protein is CASGSTGGSEAFF.